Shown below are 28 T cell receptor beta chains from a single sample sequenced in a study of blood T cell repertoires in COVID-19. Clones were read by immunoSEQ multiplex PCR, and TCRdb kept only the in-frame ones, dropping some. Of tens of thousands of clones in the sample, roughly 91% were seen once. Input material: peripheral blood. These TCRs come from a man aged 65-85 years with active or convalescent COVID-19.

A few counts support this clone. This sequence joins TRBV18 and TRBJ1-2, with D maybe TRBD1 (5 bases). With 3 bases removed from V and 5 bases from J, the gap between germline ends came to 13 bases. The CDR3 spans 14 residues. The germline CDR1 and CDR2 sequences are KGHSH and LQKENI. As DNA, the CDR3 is TGTGCCAGCTCACCGGGAACAGGTCTTTATGGCTACACCTTC. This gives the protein CASSPGTGLYGYTF.

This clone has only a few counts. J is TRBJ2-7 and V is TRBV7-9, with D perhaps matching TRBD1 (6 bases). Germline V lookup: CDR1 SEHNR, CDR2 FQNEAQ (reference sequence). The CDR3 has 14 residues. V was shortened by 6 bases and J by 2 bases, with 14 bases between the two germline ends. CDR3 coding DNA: TGTGCCAGCAGTCCATTACAGGGCCCCTACGAGCAGTACTTC. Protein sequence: CASSPLQGPYEQYF.

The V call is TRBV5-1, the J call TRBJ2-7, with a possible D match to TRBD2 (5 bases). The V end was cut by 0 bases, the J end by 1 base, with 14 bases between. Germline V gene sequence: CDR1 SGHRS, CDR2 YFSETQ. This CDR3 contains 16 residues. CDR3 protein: CASSLVSSGISYEQYF. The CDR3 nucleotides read TGCGCCAGCAGCTTGGTTAGTTCGGGGATTTCCTACGAGCAGTACTTC. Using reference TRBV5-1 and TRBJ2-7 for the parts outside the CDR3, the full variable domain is KAGVTQTPRYLIKTRGQQVTLSCSPISGHRSVSWYQQTPGQGLQFLFEYFSETQRNKGNFPGRFSGRQFSNSRSEMNVSTLELGDSALYLCASSLVSSGISYEQYFGPGTRLTVT.

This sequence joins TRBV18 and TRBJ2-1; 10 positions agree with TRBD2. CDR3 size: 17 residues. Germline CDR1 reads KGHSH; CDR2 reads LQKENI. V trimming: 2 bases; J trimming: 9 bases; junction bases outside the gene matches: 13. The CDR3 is CASSPSLAGVQGGEQFF. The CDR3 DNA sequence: TGTGCCAGCTCACCAAGCCTAGCGGGAGTACAGGGGGGTGAGCAGTTCTTC.

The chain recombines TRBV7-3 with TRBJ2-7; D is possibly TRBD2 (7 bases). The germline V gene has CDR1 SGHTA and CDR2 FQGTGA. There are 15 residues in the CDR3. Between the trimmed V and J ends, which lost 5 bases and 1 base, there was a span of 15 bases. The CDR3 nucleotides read TGTGCCAGCAGCCCCGGGGGGCCGGGATCCTACGAGCAGTACTTC. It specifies CASSPGGPGSYEQYF.

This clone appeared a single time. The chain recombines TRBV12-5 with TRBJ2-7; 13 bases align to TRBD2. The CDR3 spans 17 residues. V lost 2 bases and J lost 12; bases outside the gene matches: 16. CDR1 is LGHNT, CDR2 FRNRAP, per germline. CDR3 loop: CASGLPRATSGRREGYF. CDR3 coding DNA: TGTGCTAGTGGTTTGCCTCGGGCGACTAGCGGGAGGAGGGAGGGGTACTTC.

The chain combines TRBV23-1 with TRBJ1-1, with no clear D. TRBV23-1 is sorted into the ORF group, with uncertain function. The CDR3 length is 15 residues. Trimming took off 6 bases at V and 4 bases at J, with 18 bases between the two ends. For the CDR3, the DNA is TGCGCCAGCAGCCTTGGTGGGCAGGTTGCCACTGAAGCTTTCTTT. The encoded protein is CASSLGGQVATEAFF.

The CDR3 DNA reads as TGCAGCGTTGGGGGCTCCGGGACTAGCGTGGCAGATACGCAGTATTTT. Protein: CSVGGSGTSVADTQYF. The chain is built from TRBV29-1 and TRBJ2-3, with TRBD2 matching over 10 bases. Trimming removed 4 bases from V and 4 bases from J; junction bases left unmatched: 11. This CDR3 spans 16 amino acids. Germline-derived CDR1 and CDR2 are SQVTM and ANQGSEA.

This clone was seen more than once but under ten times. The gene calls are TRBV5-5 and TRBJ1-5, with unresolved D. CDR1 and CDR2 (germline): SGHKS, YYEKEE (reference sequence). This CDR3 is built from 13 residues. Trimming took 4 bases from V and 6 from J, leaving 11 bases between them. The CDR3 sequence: CASSPDEVQPQHF. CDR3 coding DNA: TGTGCCAGCAGCCCCGACGAGGTTCAGCCCCAGCATTTT. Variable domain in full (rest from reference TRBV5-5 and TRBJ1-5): DAGVTQSPTHLIKTRGQQVTLRCSPISGHKSVSWYQQVLGQGPQFIFQYYEKEERGRGNFPDRFSARQFPNYSSELNVNALLLGDSALYLCASSPDEVQPQHFGDGTRLSIL.

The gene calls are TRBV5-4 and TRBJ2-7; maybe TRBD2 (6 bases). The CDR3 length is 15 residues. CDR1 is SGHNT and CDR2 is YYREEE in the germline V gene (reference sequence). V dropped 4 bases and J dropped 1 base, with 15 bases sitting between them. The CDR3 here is CASSRLEGASYEQYF. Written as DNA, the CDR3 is TGTGCCAGCAGCCGCCTGGAGGGCGCGTCCTACGAGCAGTACTTC.

The DNA for the CDR3 is TGTGCCAGCAGTGAAGGGCAGGGGATTAATTCACCCCTCCACTTT. This sequence encodes CASSEGQGINSPLHF. The chain has TRBV6-1 and TRBJ1-6, with TRBD1 as a possible D gene (6 bases). Looked up from germline, CDR1 is MNHNS and CDR2 is SASEGT. Between the trimmed V and J ends, which lost 1 base and 6 bases, there was a span of 10 bases. The CDR3 is 15 residues long.

For the CDR3, the DNA is TGTGCCTGGTCTGACAGGGTAGGACAGCCCCAGCATTTT. This encodes CAWSDRVGQPQHF. The chain is built from TRBV30 and TRBJ1-5, with 7 bases identical to TRBD1. This CDR3 contains 13 residues. Germline V CDR1 and CDR2: GTSNPN, SVGIG (reference sequence). V shed 5 bases and J 7 bases; nucleotides not matched to a gene: 8.

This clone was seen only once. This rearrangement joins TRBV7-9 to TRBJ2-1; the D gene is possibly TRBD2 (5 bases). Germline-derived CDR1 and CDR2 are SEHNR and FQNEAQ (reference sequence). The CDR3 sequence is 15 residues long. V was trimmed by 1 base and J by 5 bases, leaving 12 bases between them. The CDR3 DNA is TGTGCCAGCAGCTTAGTAGGAAGCGGCCACAATGAGCAGTTCTTC. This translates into CASSLVGSGHNEQFF.

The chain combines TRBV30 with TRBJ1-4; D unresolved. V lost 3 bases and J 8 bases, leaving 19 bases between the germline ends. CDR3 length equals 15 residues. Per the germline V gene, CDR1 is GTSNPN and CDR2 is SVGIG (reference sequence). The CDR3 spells CAWSVGGGFWEKLFF. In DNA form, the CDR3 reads TGTGCCTGGAGCGTAGGAGGCGGATTCTGGGAAAAACTGTTTTTT. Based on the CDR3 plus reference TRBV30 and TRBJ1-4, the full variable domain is SQTIHQWPATLVQPVGSPLSLECTVEGTSNPNLYWYRQAAGRGLQLLFYSVGIGQISSEVPQNLSASRPQDRQFILSSKKLLLSDSGFYLCAWSVGGGFWEKLFFGSGTQLSVL.

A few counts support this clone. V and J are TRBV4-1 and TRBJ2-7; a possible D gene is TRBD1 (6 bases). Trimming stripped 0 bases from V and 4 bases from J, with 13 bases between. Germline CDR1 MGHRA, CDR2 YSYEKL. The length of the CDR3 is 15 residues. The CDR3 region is CASSQEPGHDYEQYF. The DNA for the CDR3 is TGCGCCAGCAGCCAAGAACCGGGACACGATTACGAGCAGTACTTC.

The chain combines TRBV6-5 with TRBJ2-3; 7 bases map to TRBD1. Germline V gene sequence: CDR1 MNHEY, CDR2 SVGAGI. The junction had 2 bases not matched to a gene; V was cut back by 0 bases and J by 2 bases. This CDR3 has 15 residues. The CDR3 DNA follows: TGTGCCAGCAGTTACTCGGACAGGCTCACAGATACGCAGTATTTT. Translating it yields CASSYSDRLTDTQYF.

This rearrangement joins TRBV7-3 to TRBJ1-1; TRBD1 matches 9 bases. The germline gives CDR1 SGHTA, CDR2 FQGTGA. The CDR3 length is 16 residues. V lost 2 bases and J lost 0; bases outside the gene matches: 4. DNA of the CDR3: TGTGCCAGCAGCTTAGGGACAGGGAACATGAACACTGAAGCTTTCTTT. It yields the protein CASSLGTGNMNTEAFF.

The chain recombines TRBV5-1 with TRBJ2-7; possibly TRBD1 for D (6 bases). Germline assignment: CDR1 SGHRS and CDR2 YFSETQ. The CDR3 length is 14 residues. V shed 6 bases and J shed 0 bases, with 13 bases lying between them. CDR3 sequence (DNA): TGCGCCAGCACGCCGGGACAAGTCTCCTACGAGCAGTACTTC. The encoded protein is CASTPGQVSYEQYF.

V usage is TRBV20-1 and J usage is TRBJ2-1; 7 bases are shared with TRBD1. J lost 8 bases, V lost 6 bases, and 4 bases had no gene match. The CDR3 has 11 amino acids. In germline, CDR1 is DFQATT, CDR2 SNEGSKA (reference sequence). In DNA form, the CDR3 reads TGCAGTGCAAACAGGGGTTATGAGCAGTTCTTC. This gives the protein CSANRGYEQFF.

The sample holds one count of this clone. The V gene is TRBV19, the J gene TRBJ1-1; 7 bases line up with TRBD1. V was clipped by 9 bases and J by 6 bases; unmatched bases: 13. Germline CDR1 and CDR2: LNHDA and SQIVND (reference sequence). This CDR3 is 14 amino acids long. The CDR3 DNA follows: TGTGCCAGCTCGGACAGGCCCCAGAAGTCTGAAGCTTTCTTT. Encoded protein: CASSDRPQKSEAFF.

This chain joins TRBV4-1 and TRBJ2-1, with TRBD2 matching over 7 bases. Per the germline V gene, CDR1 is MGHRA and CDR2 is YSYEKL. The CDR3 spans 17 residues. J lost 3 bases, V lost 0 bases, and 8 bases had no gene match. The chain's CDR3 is CASSQDHGAGSYNEQFF. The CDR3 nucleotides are TGCGCCAGCAGCCAAGATCACGGAGCGGGAAGCTACAATGAGCAGTTCTTC.

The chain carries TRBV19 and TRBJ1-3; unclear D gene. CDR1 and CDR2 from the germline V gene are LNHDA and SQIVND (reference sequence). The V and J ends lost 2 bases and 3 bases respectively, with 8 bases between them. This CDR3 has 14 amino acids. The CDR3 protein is CASSISGIGNTIYF. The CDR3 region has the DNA TGTGCCAGTAGTATATCGGGGATTGGAAACACCATATATTTT.

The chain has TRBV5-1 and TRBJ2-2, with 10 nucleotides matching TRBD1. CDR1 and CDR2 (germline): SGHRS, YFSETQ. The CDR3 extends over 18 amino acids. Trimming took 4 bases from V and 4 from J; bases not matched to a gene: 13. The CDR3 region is CASSIRDRGVSGTGELFF. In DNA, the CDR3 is TGCGCCAGCAGCATACGGGACAGGGGTGTATCGGGCACCGGGGAGCTGTTTTTT.

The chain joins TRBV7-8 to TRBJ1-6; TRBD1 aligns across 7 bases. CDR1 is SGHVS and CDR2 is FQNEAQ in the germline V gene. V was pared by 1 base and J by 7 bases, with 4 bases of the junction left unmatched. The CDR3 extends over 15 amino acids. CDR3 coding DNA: TGTGCCAGCAGCTTAGGACAGGGCAGAAATTCACCCCTCCACTTT. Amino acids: CASSLGQGRNSPLHF.

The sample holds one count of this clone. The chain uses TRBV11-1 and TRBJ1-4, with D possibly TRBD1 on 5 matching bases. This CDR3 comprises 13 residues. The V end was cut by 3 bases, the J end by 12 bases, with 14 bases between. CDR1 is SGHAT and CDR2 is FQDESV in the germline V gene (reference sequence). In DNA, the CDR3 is TGTGCCAGCAGCTTCGAGTCCAGGGCTGAACTGTTTTTT. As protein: CASSFESRAELFF.

CDR3 nucleotides: TGTGCCACTAGGACAGGGGGCGTGAGCAATCAGCCCCAGCATTTT. It codes for CATRTGGVSNQPQHF. This sequence joins TRBV19 and TRBJ1-5; 11 bases align to TRBD1. The germline V gene has CDR1 LNHDA and CDR2 SQIVND (reference sequence). The CDR3 has 15 amino acids. Germline trimming cut 10 bases from V and 1 base from J; bases unmatched to any gene: 6. The whole variable domain, filled in from reference TRBV19 and TRBJ1-5, reads DGGITQSPKYLFRKEGQNVTLSCEQNLNHDAMYWYRQDPGQGLRLIYYSQIVNDFQKGDIAEGYSVSREKKESFPLTVTSAQKNPTAFYLCATRTGGVSNQPQHFGDGTRLSIL.

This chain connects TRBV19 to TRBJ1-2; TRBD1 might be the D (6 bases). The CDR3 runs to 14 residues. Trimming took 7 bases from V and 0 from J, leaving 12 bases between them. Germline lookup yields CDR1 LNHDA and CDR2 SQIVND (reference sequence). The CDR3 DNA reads TGTGCCAGTAACACAGGGATCGCTAACTATGGCTACACCTTC. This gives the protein CASNTGIANYGYTF.

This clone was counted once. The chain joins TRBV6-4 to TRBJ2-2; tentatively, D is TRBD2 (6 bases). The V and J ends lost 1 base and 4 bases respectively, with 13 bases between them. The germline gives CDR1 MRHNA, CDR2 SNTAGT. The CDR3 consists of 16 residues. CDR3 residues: CASSDLRDFSTGELFF. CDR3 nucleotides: TGTGCCAGCAGTGACTTACGGGACTTTTCCACCGGGGAGCTGTTTTTT.